This TCR beta chain was identified in a study of CD8+CD57+ T cells in acquired aplastic anemia (dated 2018 in TCRdb). With respect to the entire study: On average, sorted CD4+ and CD8+ cells yielded around 3.5 ug of extracted DNA, with a range of about 0.18 to 30 ug. For healthy donor samples, the average read count was around 9.9 million for CD4+ cells and 11 million to 14 million for CD8+ cells.

V trim: 2 bases; J trim: 3 bases; unmatched bases: 0. Sequences LNHDA (CDR1) and SQIVND (CDR2) are obtained from the germline V gene (reference sequence). From the cysteine through the phenylalanine, the CDR3 covers 14 amino acids. Only the CDR3 portion is preserved as DNA: 42 bases, with reading frame beginning at the first base. On the study overall, not on this receptor specifically: Approximately 31 CD8+ CDR3 sequences were found in both patients and controls but appeared to be highly expressed in patients and within the immunodominant clones of the patients. Between patients and healthy controls, no significant difference in CD8+ Simpson's diversity was found (P=0.060).

About this clonotype itself: Its target antigen remains unknown. No base quality information exists; no much larger clone differs at one position.

Profiling of TCR beta VDJ combinations and CDR3 sequences used genomic DNA as the template. TCR repertoire sequencing was run on an Illumina HiSeq 2000. As for the original processing: Repertoires were assessed using TRBV/TRBJ rearrangement plots, CDR3 size and DJ length profiles, and Simpson's diversity index. The immunodominant clone was defined as the most abundant DNA sequence in deep sequencing data. CDR3 amino acid sequences were screened for sharing across subjects and were compared with published repertoires and the VDJdb database. TCRdb took the public reads, trimmed them with fastp at Q25, ran MiXCR for clone calling and kept in-frame beta chains. Each entry merges the rows of one CDR3 protein and shows their most common DNA and genes. The authors' filters were not applied to this entry. For this sample there are about 180,000 distinct CDR3 sequences; 45% to 50% appear just once. The top ten clonotypes cover approximately 2.9% of the sample.

TCR repertoires of sorted CD4+ and CD8+ blood T cells from severe aplastic anemia patients and healthy subjects were deep-sequenced in the study. Ficoll-Paque density gradient centrifugation was used to isolate peripheral blood mononuclear cells. Before DNA extraction, CD4+ and CD8+ T cells were sorted by FACS or by magnetic beads. The receptor chain draws on TRBV19 and TRBJ2-2, and TRBD1 aligns with 7 junction nucleotides. The clonotype originates from a human donor in good health. Material for sequencing was sorted CD4+, CD8+, or CD8+CD57+ T cells (not recorded which) from PBMCs. The sequenced DNA: TGTGCCAGTAGTATACAGGGGGACACCGGGGAGCTGTTTTTT. Its coded protein is CASSIQGDTGELFF.